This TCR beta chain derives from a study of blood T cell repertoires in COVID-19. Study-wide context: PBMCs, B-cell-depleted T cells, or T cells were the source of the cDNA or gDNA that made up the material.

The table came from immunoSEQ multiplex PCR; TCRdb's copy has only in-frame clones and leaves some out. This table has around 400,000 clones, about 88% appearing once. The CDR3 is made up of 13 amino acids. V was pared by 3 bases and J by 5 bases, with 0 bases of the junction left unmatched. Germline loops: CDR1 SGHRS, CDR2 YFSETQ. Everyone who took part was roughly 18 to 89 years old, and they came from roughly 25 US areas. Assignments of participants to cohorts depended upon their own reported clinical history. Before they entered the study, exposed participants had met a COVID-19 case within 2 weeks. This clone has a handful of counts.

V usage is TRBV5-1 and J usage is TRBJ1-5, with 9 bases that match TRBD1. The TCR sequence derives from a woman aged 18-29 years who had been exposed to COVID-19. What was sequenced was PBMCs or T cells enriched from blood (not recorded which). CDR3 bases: TGCGCCAGCAGCTGGACAGGGGATCAGCCCCAGCATTTT. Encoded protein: CASSWTGDQPQHF.